The entry that follows covers one TCR beta chain sequence. Its binding antigen is unknown. Qualities for individual bases were not recorded, and no much larger clone is one base off. The data were taken from a study of shared clonotypes between healthy human individuals (TCRdb year 2020). Regarding the complete study: Three men and a couple of women, aged 18 to 49 years, made up the cohort. Per donor, leukapheresis produced somewhere between about 0.94 and 8.9 billion PBMCs. To estimate repertoire size and how much clonotypes are shared between individuals, the study performed deep sequencing of blood TCR repertoires from a few healthy adults. Per donor, three plates each were used for CD4 naive and CD4 memory, two for CD8 naive, and one for CD8 memory. Different laboratories and diverse techniques were used to prepare libraries and sequence TCR repertoires, to increase sequencing depth and limit assay-specific biases.

The CDR3 contains 14 residues, cysteine and phenylalanine counted. Only the CDR3 portion is preserved as DNA: 42 bases, with reading frame beginning at the first base. CDR1 and CDR2, per the germline V gene, are MNHEY and SVGAGI. V gives up 6 bases and J gives up 3 bases, and the segment between their germline ends measures 14 bases. Results and caveats for the whole study, not just this receptor: Larger estimated clonotype richness was generally found for naive subsets than for memory subsets. When a few donors were compared, the shared fraction of clonotypes was approximately 5% for naive CD4, 3% to 4% for naive CD8, more than 2% for memory CD4, and 0.4% for memory CD8. Based on pairwise subsampling, the degree of clonotype sharing among donors was expected to be affected by sequencing depth. Compared with non-shared clonotypes, the clonotypes found in all four sorted-subset donors had higher generation probabilities. Sampling was restricted to blood, and TCR repertoires in tissues likely differ from the TCR repertoires found in blood. Because the study included only a small number of donors, the genetic and exposure-history diversity represented was limited. Rarefaction of sorted-subset datasets indicated incomplete sequencing despite the large sequencing depth.

CD8 naive samples consisted of CD45RO-negative cells that were positively selected for CCR7, yielding a CD45RA+CCR7+ population without TemRA cells. Healthy HIV-negative adults with no recently reported acute infections or vaccinations were included as donors. All donors were Caucasian adults living in Nashville, Tennessee, USA. After blood collection by leukapheresis, PBMCs were isolated using Ficoll-Histopaque density gradient centrifugation and then cryopreserved in the vapor phase of liquid nitrogen. Purity and quantity of every magnetically sorted T cell population were checked by analytical flow cytometry. Each sorted fraction had its genomic DNA isolated and then quantified by UV absorbance on a Nanodrop 2000c. Using the deep immunoSEQ assay, multiplex PCR amplified TCR CDR3 regions from genomic DNA. Extracted genomic DNA from each cell subset was spread evenly across all wells of several immunoSEQ 96-well plates, with each plate serving as a replicate. Each replicate PCR for sorted subsets received approximately 220 ng genomic DNA, equal to about 30,000 T cell genomes. Purified libraries were measured with a Qubit 3.0 fluorometer, size-checked on a Bioanalyzer 2100, and measured again with the KAPA Library Quantification kit. Each immunoSEQ 96-well plate was sequenced on its own single-read 150-cycle Illumina NextSeq 550 flow cell. Under the source paper's analysis protocol: Because only junctional sequences without quality scores were contained in the immunoSEQ output, filtering matching that applied to full-length reads could not be performed. Sequences were annotated with PyIR, a Python wrapper for IgBLAST v1.9, and V/J genes and CDR3 were assigned using IMGT germline references. Reads with weak V/J assignments (E-value above 1e-6), missing CDR3, stop codons, out-of-frame junctions, or ambiguous translated residues were removed. V3J clonotypes were defined by identical inferred V gene, J gene, and CDR3 amino acid sequence. Percentage overlap between repertoires was calculated by dividing the number of shared unique clonotypes by the size of the smaller repertoire. RTK rarefaction, the Chao1 estimator, and Recon v2.1 estimates of unobserved clonotypes were used to assess repertoire richness. OLGA was used to compute generation probabilities for all TCRbeta clonotypes that the gDNA method yielded from a handful of donors. TCRdb holds this immuneACCESS table with in-frame rearrangements only. Some clones are missing; in checked studies, unresolved V genes explain under half, and the rest has no known cause. V, J and clone size derive from that table, while D and trimming were established from the DNA sequence. The sample table holds about 2 million clones, of which roughly 94% were seen once. The ten largest make up around 1.2% of the sample.

The rearrangement combines TRBV6-5 with TRBJ1-2, with TRBD1 perhaps the D gene, on 5 matching bases. The clonotype comes from a man between 18 and 35 years old in good health. Sequencing was carried out using naive CD8+ T cells sorted from blood. Reading the label with the study, this specimen's cell subset or site is: CD45RA+CCR7+. The CDR3: CASSDRPHDYGYTF. DNA sequence: TGTGCCAGCAGCGACAGACCTCATGACTATGGCTACACCTTC.